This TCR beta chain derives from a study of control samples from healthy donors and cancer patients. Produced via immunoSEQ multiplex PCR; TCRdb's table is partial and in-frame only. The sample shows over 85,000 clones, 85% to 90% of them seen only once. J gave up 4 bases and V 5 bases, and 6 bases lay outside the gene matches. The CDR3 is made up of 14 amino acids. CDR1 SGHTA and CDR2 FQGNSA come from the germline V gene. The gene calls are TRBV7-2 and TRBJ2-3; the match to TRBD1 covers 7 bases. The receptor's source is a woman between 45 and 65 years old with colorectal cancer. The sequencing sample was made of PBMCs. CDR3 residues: CASSPRQGPDTQYF. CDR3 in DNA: TGTGCCAGCAGCCCGAGACAGGGACCAGATACGCAGTATTTT. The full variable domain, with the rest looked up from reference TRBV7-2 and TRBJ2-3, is GAGVSQSPSNKVTEKGKDVELRCDPISGHTALYWYRQSLGQGLEFLIYFQGNSAPDKSGLPSDRFSAERTGGSVSTLTIQRTQQEDSAVYLCASSPRQGPDTQYFGPGTRLTVL.